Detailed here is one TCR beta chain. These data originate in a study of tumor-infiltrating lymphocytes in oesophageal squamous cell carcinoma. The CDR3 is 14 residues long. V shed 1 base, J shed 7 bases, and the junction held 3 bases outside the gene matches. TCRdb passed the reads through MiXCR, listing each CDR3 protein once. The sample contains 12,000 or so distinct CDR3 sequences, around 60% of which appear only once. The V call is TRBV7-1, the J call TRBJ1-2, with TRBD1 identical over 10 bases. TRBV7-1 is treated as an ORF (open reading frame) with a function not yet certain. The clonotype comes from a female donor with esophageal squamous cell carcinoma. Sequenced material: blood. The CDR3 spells CASSSGQGASGYTF. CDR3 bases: TGTGCCAGCAGCTCAGGACAGGGGGCAAGTGGCTACACCTTC.